This T cell receptor beta chain is from a study of regulatory T cells in long-lasting Graves disease. Study observations and caveats: The study found persistent patients shared more public clonotypes (fewer than 3,000) than new patients (over 850).

The sample holds a few counts of this clonotype. Its antigen is undetermined. Time point described: newly diagnosed GD, antithyroid drugs for less than 3 months. Isolated PBMC RNA provided the starting material for the TCR library. Between the trimmed V and J ends, which lost 4 bases and 4 bases, there was a span of 13 bases. Germline lookup yields CDR1 SGDLS and CDR2 YYNGEE. The CDR3 length is 14 residues. Construction of the TCR beta libraries employed iRepertoire HTBI primers in conjunction with Arm-PCR of CDR3 regions. TCRdb re-called the multiplex PCR reads with MiXCR, one entry per CDR3 protein. The profile covers some 450,000 distinct CDR3 sequences, with approximately 16% appearing a single time and approximately 11% taken by the ten largest. The same data also contributed to another study, on T cells in Graves' hyperthyroidism and ophthalmopathy. That report notes: Also found in blood were most expanded thyroid clonotypes above 0.001.

The rearrangement links TRBV9 to TRBJ2-3, with D maybe TRBD1 (6 bases). This clonotype was sampled from a woman in her twenties or thirties with Graves disease. Sequencing was performed on peripheral blood mononuclear cells (PBMCs), taken at new diagnosis, from a patient treated with antithyroid drugs. The CDR3 nucleotides read TGTGCCAGCAGCATATGGCAGGGGCCAGATACGCAGTATTTT. Its protein product is CASSIWQGPDTQYF.